This T cell receptor (beta chain) originates from a study of blood T cell repertoires in COVID-19. The overall study: The study drew acute and convalescent COVID-19 samples from the United States, Italy and Spain.

As originally analysed: It was from reference gene primer amplification that nucleated cell counts were estimated. Measured with immunoSEQ multiplex PCR; TCRdb has only the in-frame clones, and not every one. For V, J and clone size, that table is used; D and trimming come from the DNA. The data show roughly 260,000 clones, about nine tenths seen once. This CDR3 is built from 15 residues. Germline V gene sequence: CDR1 KGHSH, CDR2 LQKENI. V was cut by 3 bases and J by 9 bases, with 18 bases left in between. Input material: peripheral blood. The J gene is TRBJ2-1, the V gene TRBV18, with D possibly being TRBD2 (7 bases). The TCR originated in a person in their late teens or twenties with COVID-19, enrolled during active disease. The CDR3 sequence is CASSPLTEGGAEQFF. The CDR3 DNA sequence: TGTGCCAGCTCACCTCTTACCGAGGGGGGGGCTGAGCAGTTCTTC.